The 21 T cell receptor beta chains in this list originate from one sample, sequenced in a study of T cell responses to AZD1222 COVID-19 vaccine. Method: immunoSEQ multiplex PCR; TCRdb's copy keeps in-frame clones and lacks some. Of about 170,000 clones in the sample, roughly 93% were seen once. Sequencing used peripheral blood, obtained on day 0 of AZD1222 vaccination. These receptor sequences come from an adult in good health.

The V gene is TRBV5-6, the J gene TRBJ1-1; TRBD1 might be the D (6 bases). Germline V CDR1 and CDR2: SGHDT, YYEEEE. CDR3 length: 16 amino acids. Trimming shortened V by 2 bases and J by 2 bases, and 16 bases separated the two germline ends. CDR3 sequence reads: CASSFRTAEFNTEAFF. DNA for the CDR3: TGTGCCAGCAGCTTCCGGACAGCGGAATTTAACACTGAAGCTTTCTTT.

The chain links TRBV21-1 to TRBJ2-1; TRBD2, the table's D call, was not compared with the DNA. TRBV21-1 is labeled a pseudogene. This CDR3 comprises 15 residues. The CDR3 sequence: CASSKASRGYNEQFF. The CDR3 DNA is TGTGCCAGCAGCAAAGCTTCCCGGGGCTACAATGAGCAGTTCTTC.

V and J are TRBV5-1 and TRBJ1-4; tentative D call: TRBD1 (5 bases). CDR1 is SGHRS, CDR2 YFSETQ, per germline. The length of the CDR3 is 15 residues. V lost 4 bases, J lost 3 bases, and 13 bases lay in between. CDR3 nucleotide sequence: TGCGCCAGCAGCCTAACCGGGACCTCTAATGAAAAACTGTTTTTT. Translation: CASSLTGTSNEKLFF. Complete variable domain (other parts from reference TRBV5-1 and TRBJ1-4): KAGVTQTPRYLIKTRGQQVTLSCSPISGHRSVSWYQQTPGQGLQFLFEYFSETQRNKGNFPGRFSGRQFSNSRSEMNVSTLELGDSALYLCASSLTGTSNEKLFFGSGTQLSVL.

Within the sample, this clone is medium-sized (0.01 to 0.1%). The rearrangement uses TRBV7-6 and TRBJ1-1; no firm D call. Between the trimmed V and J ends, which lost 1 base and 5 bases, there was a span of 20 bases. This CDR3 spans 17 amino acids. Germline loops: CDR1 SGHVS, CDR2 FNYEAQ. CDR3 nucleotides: TGTGCCAGCAGCTTAGTTGCAGGATTGTCCGGTCGGACTGAAGCTTTCTTT. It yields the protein CASSLVAGLSGRTEAFF.

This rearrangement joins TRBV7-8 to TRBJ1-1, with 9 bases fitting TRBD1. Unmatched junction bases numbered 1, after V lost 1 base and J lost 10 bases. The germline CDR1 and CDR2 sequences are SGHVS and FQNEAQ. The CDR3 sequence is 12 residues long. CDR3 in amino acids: CASSLGQGGAFF. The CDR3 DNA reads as TGTGCCAGCAGCTTAGGACAGGGGGGAGCTTTCTTT.

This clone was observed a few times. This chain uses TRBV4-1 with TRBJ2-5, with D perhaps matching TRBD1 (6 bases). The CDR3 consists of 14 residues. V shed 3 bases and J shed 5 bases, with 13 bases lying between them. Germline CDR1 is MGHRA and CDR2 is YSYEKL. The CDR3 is CASSHLTGWETQYF. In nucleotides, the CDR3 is TGCGCCAGCAGCCACCTTACAGGGTGGGAGACCCAGTACTTC.

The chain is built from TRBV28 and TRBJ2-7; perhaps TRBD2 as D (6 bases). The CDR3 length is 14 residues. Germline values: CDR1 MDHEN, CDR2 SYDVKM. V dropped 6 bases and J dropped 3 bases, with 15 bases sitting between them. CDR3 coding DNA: TGTGCCAGCAGACGAGCGGGCGGATTCTACGAGCAGTACTTC. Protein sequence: CASRRAGGFYEQYF.

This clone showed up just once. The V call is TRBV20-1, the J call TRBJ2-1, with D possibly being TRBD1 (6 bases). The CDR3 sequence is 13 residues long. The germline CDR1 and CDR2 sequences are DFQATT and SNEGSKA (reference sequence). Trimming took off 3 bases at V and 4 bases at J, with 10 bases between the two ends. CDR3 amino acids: CSASPQGYNEQFF. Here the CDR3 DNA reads TGCAGTGCTAGTCCGCAGGGGTACAATGAGCAGTTCTTC.

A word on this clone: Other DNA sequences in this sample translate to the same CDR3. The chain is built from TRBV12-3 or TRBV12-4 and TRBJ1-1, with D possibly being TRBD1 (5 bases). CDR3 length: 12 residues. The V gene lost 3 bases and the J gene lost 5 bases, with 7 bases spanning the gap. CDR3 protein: CASSLWGTEAFF. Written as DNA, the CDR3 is TGTGCCAGCAGTTTGTGGGGGACTGAAGCTTTCTTT.

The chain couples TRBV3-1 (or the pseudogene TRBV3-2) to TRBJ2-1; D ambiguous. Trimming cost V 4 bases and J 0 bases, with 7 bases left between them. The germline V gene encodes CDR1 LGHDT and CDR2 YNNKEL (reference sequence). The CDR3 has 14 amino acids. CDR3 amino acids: CASSPQYSYNEQFF. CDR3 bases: TGTGCCAGCAGCCCCCAATACTCCTACAATGAGCAGTTCTTC.

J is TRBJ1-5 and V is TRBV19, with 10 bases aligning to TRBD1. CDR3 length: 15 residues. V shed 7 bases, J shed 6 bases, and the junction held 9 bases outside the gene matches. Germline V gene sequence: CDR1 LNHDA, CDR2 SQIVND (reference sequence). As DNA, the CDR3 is TGTGCCAGTATCCAAAGTGGACAGGGGGGTCAGCCCCAGCATTTT. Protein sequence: CASIQSGQGGQPQHF.

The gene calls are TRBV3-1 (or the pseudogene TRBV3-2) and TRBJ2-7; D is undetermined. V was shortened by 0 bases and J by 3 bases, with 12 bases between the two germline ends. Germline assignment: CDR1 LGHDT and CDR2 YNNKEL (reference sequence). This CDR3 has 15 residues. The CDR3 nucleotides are TGTGCCAGCAGCCAAGATGGGCTGCTCCGCTACGAGCAGTACTTC. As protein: CASSQDGLLRYEQYF.

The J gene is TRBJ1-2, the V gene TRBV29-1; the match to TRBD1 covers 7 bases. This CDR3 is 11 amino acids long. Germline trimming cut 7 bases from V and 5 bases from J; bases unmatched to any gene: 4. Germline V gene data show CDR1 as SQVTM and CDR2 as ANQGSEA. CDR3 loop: CSDNRGYGYTF. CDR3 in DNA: TGCAGCGACAACAGGGGTTATGGCTACACCTTC.

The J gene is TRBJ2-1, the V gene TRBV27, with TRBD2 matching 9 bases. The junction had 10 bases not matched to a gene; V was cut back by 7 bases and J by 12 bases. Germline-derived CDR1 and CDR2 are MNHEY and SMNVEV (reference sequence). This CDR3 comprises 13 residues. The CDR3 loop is CASTGGSGSTQFF. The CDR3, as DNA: TGTGCCAGCACTGGAGGTAGCGGGAGTACGCAGTTCTTC.

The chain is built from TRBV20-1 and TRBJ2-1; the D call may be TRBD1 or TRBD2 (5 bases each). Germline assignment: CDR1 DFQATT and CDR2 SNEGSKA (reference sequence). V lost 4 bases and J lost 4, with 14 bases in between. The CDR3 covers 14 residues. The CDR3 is CSAIEAEGYNEQFF. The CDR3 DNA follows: TGCAGTGCTATTGAGGCTGAGGGGTACAATGAGCAGTTCTTC.

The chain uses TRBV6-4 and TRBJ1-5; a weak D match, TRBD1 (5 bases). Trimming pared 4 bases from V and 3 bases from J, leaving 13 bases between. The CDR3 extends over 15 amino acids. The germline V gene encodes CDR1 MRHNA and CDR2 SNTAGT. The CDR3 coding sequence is TGTGCCAGCAGTGTACAGGCGAACACCAATCAGCCCCAGCATTTT. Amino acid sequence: CASSVQANTNQPQHF.

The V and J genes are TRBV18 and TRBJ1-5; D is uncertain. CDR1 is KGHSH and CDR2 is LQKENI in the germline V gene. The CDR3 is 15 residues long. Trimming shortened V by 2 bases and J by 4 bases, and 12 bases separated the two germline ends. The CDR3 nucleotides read TGTGCCAGCTCACCAGTTCAGGCAGAGAATCAGCCCCAGCATTTT. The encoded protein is CASSPVQAENQPQHF. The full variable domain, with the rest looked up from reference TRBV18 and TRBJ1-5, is NAGVMQNPRHLVRRRGQEARLRCSPMKGHSHVYWYRQLPEEGLKFMVYLQKENIIDESGMPKERFSAEFPKEGPSILRIQQVVRGDSAAYFCASSPVQAENQPQHFGDGTRLSIL.

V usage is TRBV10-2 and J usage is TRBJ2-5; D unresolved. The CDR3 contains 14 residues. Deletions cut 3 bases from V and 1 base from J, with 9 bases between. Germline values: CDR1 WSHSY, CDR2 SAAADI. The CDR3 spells CASSDVDVQETQYF. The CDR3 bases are TGCGCCAGCAGTGATGTTGACGTCCAAGAGACCCAGTACTTC.

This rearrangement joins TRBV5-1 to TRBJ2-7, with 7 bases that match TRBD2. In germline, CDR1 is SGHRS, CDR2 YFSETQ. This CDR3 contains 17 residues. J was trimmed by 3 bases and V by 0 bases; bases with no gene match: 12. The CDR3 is CASSLVGGPGGGYEQYF. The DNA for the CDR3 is TGCGCCAGCAGCTTGGTTGGGGGACCTGGCGGGGGCTACGAGCAGTACTTC.

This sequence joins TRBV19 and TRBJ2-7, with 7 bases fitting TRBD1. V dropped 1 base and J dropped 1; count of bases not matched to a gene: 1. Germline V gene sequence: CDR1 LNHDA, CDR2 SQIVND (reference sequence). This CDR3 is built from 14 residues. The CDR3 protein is CASSIGTGSYEQYF. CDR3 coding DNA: TGTGCCAGTAGTATAGGGACAGGTTCCTACGAGCAGTACTTC.

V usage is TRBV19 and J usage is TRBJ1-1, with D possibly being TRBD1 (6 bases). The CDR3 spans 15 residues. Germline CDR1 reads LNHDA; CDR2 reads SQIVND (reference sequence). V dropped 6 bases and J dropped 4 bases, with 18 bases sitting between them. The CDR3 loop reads CASSREGTIGTEAFF. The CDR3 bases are TGTGCCAGTAGCCGGGAGGGGACAATCGGCACTGAAGCTTTCTTT.